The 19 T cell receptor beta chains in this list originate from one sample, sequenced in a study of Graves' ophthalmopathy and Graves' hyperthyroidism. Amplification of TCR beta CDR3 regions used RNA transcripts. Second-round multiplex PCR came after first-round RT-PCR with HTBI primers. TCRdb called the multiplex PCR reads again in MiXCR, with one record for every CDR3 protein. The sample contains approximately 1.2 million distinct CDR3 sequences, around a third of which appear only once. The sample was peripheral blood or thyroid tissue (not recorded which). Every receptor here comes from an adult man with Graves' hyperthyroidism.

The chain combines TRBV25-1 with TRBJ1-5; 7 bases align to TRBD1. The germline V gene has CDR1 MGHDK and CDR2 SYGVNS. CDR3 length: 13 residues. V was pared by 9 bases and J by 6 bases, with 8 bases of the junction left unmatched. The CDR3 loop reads CARPRQGGQPQHF. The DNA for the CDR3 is TGTGCCAGGCCAAGACAGGGAGGTCAGCCCCAGCATTTT. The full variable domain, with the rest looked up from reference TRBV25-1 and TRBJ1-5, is EADIYQTPRYLVIGTGKKITLECSQTMGHDKMYWYQQDPGMELHLIHYSYGVNSTEKGDLSSESTVSRIRTEHFPLTLESARPSHTSQYLCARPRQGGQPQHFGDGTRLSIL.

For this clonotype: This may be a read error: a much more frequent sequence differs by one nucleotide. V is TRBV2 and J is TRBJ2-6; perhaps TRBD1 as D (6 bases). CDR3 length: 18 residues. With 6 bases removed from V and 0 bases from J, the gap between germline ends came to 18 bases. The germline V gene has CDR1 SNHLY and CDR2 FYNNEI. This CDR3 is CASSRSRQDYSGANVLTF. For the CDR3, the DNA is TGTGCCAGCAGCCGAAGCCGACAGGATTACTCTGGGGCCAACGTCCTGACTTTC.

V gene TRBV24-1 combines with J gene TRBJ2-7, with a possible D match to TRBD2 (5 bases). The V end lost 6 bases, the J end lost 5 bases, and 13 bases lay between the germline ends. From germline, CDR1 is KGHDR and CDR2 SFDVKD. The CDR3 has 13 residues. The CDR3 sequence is CATSRAGLNEQYF. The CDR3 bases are TGTGCCACCAGTCGCGCGGGTCTAAACGAGCAGTACTTC.

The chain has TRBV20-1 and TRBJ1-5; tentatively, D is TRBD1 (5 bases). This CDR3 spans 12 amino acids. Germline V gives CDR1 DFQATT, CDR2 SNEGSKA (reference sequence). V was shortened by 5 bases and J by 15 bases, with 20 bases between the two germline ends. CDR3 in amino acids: CSAGDGTRARHF. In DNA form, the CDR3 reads TGCAGTGCTGGCGACGGGACTCGGGCCAGGCATTTT.

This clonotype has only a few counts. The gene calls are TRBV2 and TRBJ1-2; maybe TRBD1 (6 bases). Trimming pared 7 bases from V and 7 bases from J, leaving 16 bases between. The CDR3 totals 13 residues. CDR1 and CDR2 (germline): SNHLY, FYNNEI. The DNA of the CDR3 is TGTGCCAGCATTAGGTCAGGGGTGCGTGGCTACACCTTC. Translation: CASIRSGVRGYTF.

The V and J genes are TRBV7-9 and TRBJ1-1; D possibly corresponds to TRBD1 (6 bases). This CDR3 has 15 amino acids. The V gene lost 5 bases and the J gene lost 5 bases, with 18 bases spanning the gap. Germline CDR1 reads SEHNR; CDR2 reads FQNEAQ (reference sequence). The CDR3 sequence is CASSPPGVGSTEAFF. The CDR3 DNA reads TGTGCCAGCAGCCCGCCAGGGGTAGGAAGTACTGAAGCTTTCTTT.

The CDR3 coding sequence is TGCAGCGTAAGATACACCGGGGAGCTGTTTTTT. Its translation is CSVRYTGELFF. The genes are TRBV29-1 and TRBJ2-2; D call uncertain. The CDR3 consists of 11 residues. Deletions cut 6 bases from V and 3 bases from J, with 5 bases between. Germline V CDR1 and CDR2: SQVTM, ANQGSEA.

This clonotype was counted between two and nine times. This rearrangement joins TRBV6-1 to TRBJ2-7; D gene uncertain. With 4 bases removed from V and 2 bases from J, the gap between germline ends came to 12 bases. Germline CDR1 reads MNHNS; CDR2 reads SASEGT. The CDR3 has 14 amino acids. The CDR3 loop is CASSAAPETYEQYF. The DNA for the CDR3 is TGTGCCAGCAGTGCGGCCCCGGAGACCTACGAGCAGTACTTC.

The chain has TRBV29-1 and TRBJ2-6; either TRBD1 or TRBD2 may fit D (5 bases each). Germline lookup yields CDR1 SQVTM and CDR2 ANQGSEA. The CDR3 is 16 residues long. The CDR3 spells CSVEGSADSGANVLTF. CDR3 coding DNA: TGCAGTGTCGAGGGGTCCGCCGACTCTGGGGCCAACGTCCTGACTTTC.

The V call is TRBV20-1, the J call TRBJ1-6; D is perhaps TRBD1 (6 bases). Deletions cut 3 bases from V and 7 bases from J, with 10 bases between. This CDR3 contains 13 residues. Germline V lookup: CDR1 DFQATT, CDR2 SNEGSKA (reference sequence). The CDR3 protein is CSASPGQNSPLHF. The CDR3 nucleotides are TGCAGTGCTAGCCCGGGACAAAATTCACCCCTCCACTTT.

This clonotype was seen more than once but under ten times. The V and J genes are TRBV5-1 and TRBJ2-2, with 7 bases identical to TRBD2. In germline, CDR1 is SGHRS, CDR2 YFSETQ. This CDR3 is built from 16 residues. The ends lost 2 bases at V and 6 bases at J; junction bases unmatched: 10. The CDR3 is CASSFLGGSVSGELFF. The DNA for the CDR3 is TGCGCCAGCAGCTTTCTCGGCGGGAGTGTCTCCGGGGAGCTGTTTTTT.

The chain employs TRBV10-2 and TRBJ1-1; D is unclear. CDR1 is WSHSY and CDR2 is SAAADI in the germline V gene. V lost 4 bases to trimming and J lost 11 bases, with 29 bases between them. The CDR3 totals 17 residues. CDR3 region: CASSGTLGTSGNSVAFF. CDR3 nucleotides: TGCGCCAGCAGTGGAACGCTAGGAACTAGCGGGAATTCGGTCGCTTTCTTT.

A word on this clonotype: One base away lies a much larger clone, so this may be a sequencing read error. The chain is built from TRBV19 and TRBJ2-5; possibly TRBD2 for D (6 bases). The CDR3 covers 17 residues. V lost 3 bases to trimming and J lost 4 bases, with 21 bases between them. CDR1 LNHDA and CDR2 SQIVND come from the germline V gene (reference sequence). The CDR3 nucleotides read TGTGCCAGTAGTATTCGCCCCACCAGGATCGGGAGAGAGACCCAGTACTTC. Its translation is CASSIRPTRIGRETQYF.

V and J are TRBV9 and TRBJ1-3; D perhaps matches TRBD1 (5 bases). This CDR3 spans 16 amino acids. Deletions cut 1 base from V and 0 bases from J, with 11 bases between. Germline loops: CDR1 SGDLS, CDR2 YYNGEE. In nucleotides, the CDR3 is TGTGCCAGCAGCGTATGGGGACCGATCTCTGGAAACACCATATATTTT. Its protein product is CASSVWGPISGNTIYF.

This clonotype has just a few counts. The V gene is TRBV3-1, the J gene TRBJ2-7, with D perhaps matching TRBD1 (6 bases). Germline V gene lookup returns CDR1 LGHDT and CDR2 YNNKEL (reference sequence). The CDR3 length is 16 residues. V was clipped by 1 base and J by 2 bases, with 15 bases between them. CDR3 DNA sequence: TGTGCCAGCAGCCAAGTGGGGACAAGAACCGCCTACGAGCAGTACTTC. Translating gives CASSQVGTRTAYEQYF.

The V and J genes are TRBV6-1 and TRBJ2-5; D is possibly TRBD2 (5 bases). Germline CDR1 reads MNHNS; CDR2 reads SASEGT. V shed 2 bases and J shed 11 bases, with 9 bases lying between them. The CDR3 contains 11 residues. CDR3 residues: CASSELAAQYF. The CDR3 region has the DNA TGTGCCAGCAGTGAACTAGCAGCGCAGTACTTC.

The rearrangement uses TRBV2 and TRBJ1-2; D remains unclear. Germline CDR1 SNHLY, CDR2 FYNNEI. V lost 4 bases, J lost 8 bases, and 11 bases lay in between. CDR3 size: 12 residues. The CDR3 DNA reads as TGTGCCAGCAGTGGTACCGAGGAGGGCTACACCTTC. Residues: CASSGTEEGYTF.

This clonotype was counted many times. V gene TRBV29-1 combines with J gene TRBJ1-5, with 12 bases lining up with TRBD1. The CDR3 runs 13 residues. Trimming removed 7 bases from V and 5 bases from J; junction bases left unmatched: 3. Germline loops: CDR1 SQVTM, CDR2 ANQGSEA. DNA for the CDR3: TGCAGCGCGGGACAGGGGGCCGATCAGCCCCAGCATTTT. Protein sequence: CSAGQGADQPQHF.

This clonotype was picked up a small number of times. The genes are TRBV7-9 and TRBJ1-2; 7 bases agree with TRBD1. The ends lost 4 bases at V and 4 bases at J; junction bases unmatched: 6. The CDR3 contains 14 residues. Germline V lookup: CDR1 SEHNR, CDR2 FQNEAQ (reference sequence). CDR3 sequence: CASSSRGQLYGYTF. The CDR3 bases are TGTGCCAGCAGCTCACGGGGACAGCTCTATGGCTACACCTTC.